This T cell receptor (beta chain) was retrieved from a study of post-analysis software for immune sequencing data. Findings and limits, study-wide: Relative to controls, patients had a few TRBV segments at higher frequency, with TRBV5-6, TRBV5-1 and TRBV20-1 among these.

Included in the TCR beta cDNA libraries were unique molecular identifiers. TCRdb called the PCR reads again in MiXCR, with one record for every CDR3 protein. This table has hundreds of thousands of distinct CDR3 sequences, under 70% appearing once. This CDR3 has 12 amino acids. Trimming removed 4 bases from V and 4 bases from J, with 10 bases in between. Germline V gene sequence: CDR1 DFQATT, CDR2 SNEGSKA (reference sequence). Concerning this clonotype itself: As yet, its antigen is unknown.

The chain recombines TRBV20-1 with TRBJ1-2; perhaps TRBD1 as D (6 bases). Sequences were obtained from blood. This TCR was sampled from a girl aged 5 to 17 with multiple sclerosis. The CDR3, as DNA: TGCAGTGCTAAACAGGGCCCCTATGGCTACACCTTC. Translated: CSAKQGPYGYTF.